This TCR beta chain was sequenced during a study of blood T cell repertoires in COVID-19. At the level of the study: Both acute and convalescent COVID-19 samples were obtained from the United States, Italy and Spain.

As processed by the authors: The assay estimated nucleated cells by amplifying reference gene primers. TCRdb's table, derived via immunoSEQ multiplex PCR, lists solely in-frame clones and lacks some. V, J and clone size were drawn from that table, and D and trimming were deduced from the DNA. This repertoire shows around 250,000 clones, 70% to 90% found once; its top ten account for 1.9%. V shed 3 bases and J 7 bases; nucleotides not matched to a gene: 6. The CDR3 is 14 residues long. Germline CDR1 reads MGHRA; CDR2 reads YSYEKL. Participants were aged 18 to 89 years, lived in about 26 US areas, and enrolled virtually. Each participant's cohort was designated according to participant-reported clinical history.

The TCR originated in a woman between 50 and 59 years old who had recovered from COVID-19. The specimen was PBMCs or T cells enriched from blood (not recorded which). The chain carries TRBV4-1 and TRBJ1-1, with TRBD1 matching over 9 bases. CDR3 DNA: TGCGCCAGCAGCCAGGCGACAGGGGGAGTTGAAGCTTTCTTT. It translates to CASSQATGGVEAFF.